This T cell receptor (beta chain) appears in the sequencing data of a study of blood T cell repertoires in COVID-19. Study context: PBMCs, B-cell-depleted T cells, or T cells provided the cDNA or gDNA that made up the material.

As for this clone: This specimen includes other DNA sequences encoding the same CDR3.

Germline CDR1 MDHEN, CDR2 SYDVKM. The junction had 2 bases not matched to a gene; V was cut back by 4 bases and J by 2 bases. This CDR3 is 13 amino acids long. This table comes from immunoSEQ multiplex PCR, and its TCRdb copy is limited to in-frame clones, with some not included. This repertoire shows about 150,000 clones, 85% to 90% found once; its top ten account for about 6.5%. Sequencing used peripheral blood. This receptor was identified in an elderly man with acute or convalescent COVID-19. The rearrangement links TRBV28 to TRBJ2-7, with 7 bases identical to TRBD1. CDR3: CASSSGQTYEQYF. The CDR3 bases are TGTGCCAGCAGTTCGGGACAGACCTACGAGCAGTACTTC.